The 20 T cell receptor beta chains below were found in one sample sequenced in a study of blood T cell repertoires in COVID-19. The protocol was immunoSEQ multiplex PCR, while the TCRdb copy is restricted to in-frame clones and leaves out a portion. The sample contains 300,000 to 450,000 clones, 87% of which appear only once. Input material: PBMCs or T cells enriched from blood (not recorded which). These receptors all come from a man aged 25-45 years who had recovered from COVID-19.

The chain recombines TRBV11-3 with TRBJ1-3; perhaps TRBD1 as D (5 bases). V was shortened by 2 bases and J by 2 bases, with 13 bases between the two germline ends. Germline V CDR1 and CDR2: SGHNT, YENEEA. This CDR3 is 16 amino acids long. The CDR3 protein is CASSLRAGVTGNTIYF. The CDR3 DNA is TGTGCCAGCAGCTTACGCGCGGGGGTAACTGGAAACACCATATATTTT.

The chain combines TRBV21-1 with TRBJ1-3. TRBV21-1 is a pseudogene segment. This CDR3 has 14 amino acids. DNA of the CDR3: TGTGCCAGCAGCAAGAGGAGCTCTGGAAACACCATATATTTT. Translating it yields CASSKRSSGNTIYF.

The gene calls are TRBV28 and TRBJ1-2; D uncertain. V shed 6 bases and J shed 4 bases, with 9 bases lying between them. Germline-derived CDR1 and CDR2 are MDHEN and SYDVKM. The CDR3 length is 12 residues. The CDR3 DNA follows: TGTGCCAGCAGCCTCGAGGGCTATGGCTACACCTTC. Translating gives CASSLEGYGYTF.

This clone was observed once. CDR3 nucleotides: TGTGCCAGCAGCAATAGAGGTCCTAGTGGCACTGAAGCTTTCTTT. Its translation is CASSNRGPSGTEAFF. The gene calls are TRBV7-2 and TRBJ1-1; D unclear. Trimming shortened V by 5 bases and J by 4 bases, and 17 bases separated the two germline ends. This CDR3 is 15 amino acids long. The germline V gene encodes CDR1 SGHTA and CDR2 FQGNSA.

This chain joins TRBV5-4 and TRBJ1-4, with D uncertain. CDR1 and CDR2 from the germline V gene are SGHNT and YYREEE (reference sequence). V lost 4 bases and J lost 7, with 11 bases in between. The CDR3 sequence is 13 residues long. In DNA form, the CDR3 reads TGTGCCAGCAGCCTAAATTCGGGTGAAAAACTGTTTTTT. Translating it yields CASSLNSGEKLFF.

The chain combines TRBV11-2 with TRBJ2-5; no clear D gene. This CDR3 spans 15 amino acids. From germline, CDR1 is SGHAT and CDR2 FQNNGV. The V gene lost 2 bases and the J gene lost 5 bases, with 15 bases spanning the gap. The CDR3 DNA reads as TGTGCCAGCAGCTTATCAGAACGGTTCGGGGAGACCCAGTACTTC. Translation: CASSLSERFGETQYF. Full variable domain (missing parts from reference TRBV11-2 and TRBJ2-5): EAGVAQSPRYKIIEKRQSVAFWCNPISGHATLYWYQQILGQGPKLLIQFQNNGVVDDSQLPKDRFSAERLKGVDSTLKIQPAKLEDSAVYLCASSLSERFGETQYFGPGTRLLVL.

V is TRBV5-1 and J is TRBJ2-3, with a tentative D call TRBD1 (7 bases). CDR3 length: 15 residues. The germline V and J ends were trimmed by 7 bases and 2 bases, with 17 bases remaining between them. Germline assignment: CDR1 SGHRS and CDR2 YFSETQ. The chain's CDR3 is CASLRQGLITDTQYF. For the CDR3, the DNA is TGCGCCAGCCTACGACAGGGACTTATCACAGATACGCAGTATTTT.

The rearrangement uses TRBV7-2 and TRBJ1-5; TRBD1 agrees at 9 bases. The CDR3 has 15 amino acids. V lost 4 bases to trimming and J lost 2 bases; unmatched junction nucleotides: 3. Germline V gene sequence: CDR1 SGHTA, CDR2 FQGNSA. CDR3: CASSSDRGGNQPQHF. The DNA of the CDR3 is TGTGCCAGCAGCTCGGACAGGGGAGGCAATCAGCCCCAGCATTTT.

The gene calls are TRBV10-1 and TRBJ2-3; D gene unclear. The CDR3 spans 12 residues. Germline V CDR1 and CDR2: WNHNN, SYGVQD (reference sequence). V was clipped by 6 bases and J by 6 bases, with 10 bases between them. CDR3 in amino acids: CASRGSSDTQYF. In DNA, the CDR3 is TGCGCCAGCAGGGGCTCATCGGATACGCAGTATTTT.

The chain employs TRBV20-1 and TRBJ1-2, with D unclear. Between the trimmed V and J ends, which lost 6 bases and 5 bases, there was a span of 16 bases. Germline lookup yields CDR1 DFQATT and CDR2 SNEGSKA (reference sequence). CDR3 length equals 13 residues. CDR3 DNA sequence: TGCAGTGCCAGTCGGCAGGAACGATATGGCTACACCTTC. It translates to CSASRQERYGYTF.

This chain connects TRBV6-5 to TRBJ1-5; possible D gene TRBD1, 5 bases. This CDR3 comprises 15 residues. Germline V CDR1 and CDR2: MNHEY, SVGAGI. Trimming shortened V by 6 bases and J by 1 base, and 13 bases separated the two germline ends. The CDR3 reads CASRRQDISNQPQHF. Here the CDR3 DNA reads TGTGCCAGCAGGCGCCAGGACATCAGCAATCAGCCCCAGCATTTT.

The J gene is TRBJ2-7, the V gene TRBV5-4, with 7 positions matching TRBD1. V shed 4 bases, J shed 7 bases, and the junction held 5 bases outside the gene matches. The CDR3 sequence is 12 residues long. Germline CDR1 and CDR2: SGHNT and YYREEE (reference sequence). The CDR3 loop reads CASSPQGEEQYF. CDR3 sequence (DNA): TGTGCCAGCAGCCCTCAGGGGGAAGAGCAGTACTTC.

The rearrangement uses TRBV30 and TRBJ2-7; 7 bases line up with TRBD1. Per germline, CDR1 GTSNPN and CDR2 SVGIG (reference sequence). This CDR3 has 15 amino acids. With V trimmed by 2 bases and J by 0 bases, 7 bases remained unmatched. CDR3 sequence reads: CAWSLGAGGSYEQYF. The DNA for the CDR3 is TGTGCCTGGAGTTTGGGAGCAGGGGGCTCCTACGAGCAGTACTTC.

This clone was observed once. The CDR3 loop reads CASSFQTGGEETQYF. The CDR3 coding sequence is TGCGCCAGCAGCTTCCAGACAGGGGGTGAAGAGACCCAGTACTTC. This chain connects TRBV5-1 to TRBJ2-5, with TRBD1 matching over 9 bases. The CDR3 loop spans 15 amino acids. Germline CDR1 reads SGHRS; CDR2 reads YFSETQ. V lost 2 bases, J lost 3 bases, and 5 bases stayed unmatched.

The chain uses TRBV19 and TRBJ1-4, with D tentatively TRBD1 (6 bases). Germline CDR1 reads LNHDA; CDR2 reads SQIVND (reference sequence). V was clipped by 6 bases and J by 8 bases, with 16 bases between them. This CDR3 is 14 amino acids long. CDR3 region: CASRKTGGYEKLFF. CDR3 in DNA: TGTGCCAGTAGGAAGACAGGAGGATACGAAAAACTGTTTTTT.

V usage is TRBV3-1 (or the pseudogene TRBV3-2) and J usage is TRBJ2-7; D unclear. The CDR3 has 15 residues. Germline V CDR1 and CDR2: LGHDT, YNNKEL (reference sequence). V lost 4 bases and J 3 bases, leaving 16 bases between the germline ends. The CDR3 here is CASSPGMGPYYEQYF. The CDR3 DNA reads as TGTGCCAGCAGCCCCGGTATGGGCCCATACTACGAGCAGTACTTC.

In DNA form, the CDR3 reads TGTGCCAGCTCACCCCGGGTCGGTGAGCAGTACTTC. Translating gives CASSPRVGEQYF. The gene calls are TRBV18 and TRBJ2-7; D unclear. This CDR3 is 12 amino acids long. The V end was cut by 3 bases, the J end by 7 bases, with 10 bases between. Germline CDR1 KGHSH, CDR2 LQKENI.

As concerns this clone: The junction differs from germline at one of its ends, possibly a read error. CDR3 in amino acids: CASSRDRGAPEAFF. CDR3 sequence (DNA): TGCGCCAGCAGTCGGGACAGGGGGGCCCCTGAGGCTTTCTTT. J is TRBJ1-1 and V is TRBV5-1; 11 bases line up with TRBD1. Germline assignment: CDR1 SGHRS and CDR2 YFSETQ. This CDR3 spans 14 amino acids.

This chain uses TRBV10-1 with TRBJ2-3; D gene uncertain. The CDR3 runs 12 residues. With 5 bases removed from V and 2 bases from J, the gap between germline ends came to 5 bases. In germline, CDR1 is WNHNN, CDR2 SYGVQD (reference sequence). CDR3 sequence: CASSSDTDTQYF. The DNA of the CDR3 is TGCGCCAGCAGTTCAGACACAGATACGCAGTATTTT.

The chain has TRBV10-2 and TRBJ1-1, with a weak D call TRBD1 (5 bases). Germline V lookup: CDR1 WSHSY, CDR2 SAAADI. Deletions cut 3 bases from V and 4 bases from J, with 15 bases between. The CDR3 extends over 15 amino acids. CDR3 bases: TGCGCCAGCAGTGAAGAGGGAAGGGGACTCACTGAAGCTTTCTTT. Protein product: CASSEEGRGLTEAFF.